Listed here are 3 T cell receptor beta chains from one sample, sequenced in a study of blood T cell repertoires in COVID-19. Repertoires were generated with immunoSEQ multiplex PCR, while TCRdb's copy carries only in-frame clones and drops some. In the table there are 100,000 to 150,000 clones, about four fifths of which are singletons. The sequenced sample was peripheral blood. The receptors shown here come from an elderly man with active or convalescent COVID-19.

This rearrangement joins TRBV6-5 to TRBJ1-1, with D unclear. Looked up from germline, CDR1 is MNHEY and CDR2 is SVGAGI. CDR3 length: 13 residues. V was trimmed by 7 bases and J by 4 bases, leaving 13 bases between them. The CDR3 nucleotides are TGTGCCAGCACCTCCGGGAGGAGCACTGAAGCTTTCTTT. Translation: CASTSGRSTEAFF.

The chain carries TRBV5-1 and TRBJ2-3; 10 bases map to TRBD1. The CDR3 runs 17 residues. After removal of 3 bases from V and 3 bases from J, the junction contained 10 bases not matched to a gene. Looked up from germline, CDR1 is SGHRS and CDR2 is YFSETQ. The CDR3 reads CASSSALGQGRTDTQYF. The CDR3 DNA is TGCGCCAGCAGCTCCGCCCTGGGACAGGGGCGGACAGATACGCAGTATTTT.

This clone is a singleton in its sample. The CDR3 DNA follows: TGTGCCAGCAGCCAAGCCCACCCGGAGGCCTATGGCTACACCTTC. Translation: CASSQAHPEAYGYTF. The rearrangement joins TRBV3-1 (or the pseudogene TRBV3-2) to TRBJ1-2, with unresolved D. CDR3 length: 15 residues. The ends were cut back, 1 base at V and 4 bases at J, with 13 bases in the middle. Germline assignment: CDR1 LGHDT and CDR2 YNNKEL (reference sequence).